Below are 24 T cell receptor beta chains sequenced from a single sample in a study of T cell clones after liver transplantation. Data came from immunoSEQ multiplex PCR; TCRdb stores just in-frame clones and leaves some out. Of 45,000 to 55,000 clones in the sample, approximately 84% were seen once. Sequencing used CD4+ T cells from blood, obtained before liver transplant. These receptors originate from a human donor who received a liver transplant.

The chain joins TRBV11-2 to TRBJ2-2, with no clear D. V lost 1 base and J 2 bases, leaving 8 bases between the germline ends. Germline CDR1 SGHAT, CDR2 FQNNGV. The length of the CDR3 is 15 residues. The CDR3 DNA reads TGTGCCAGCAGCTTAGGAGACACCAACACCGGGGAGCTGTTTTTT. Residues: CASSLGDTNTGELFF.

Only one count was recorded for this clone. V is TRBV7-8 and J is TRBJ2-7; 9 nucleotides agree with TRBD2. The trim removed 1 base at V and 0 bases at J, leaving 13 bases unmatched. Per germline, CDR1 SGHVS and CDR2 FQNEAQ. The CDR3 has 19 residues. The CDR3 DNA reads TGTGCCAGCAGCTTAGGTCTCCTTAGAGTTAGCGGGAGCTCCTACGAGCAGTACTTC. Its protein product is CASSLGLLRVSGSSYEQYF.

This CDR3 reads CASGLPRGGYTEAFF. The CDR3 DNA is TGTGCTAGTGGTTTGCCCCGGGGTGGGTACACTGAAGCTTTCTTT. The chain carries TRBV12-5 and TRBJ1-1; D remains unclear. CDR3 size: 15 residues. Per the germline V gene, CDR1 is LGHNT and CDR2 is FRNRAP. Trimming removed 2 bases from V and 3 bases from J, with 13 bases in between.

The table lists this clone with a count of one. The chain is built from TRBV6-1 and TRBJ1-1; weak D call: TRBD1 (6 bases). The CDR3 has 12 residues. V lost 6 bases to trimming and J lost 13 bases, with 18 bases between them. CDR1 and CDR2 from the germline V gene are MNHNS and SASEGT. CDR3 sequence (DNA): TGTGCCAGCAGACCCCCGGGACACAAGGGTTTCTTT. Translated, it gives CASRPPGHKGFF.

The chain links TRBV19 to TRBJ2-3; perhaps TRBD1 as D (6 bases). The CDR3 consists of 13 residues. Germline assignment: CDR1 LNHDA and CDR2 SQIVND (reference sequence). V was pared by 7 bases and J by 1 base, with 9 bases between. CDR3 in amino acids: CASTHRGTDTQYF. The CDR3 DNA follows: TGTGCCAGTACTCACAGGGGCACAGATACGCAGTATTTT.

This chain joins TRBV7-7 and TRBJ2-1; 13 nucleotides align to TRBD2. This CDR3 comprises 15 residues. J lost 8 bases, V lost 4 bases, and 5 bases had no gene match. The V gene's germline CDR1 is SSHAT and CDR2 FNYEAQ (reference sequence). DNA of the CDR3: TGTGCCAGCAGCTCGACTAGCGGGGGGTTCTATGAGCAGTTCTTC. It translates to CASSSTSGGFYEQFF.

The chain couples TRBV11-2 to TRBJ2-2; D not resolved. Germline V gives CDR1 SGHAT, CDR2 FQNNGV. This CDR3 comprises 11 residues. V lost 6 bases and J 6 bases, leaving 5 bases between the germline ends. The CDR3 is CASSRPGELFF. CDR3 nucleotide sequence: TGTGCCAGCAGTCGCCCCGGGGAGCTGTTTTTT.

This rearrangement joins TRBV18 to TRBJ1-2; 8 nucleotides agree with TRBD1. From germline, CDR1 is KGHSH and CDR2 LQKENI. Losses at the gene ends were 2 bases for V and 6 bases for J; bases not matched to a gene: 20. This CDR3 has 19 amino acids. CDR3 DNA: TGTGCCAGCTCACCAAGGACTTTAGGGGACAGGAGTGCCCGCGATGGCTACACCTTC. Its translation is CASSPRTLGDRSARDGYTF.

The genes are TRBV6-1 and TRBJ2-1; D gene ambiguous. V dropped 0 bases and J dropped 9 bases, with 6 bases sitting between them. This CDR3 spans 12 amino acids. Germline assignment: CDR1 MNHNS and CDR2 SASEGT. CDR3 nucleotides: TGTGCCAGCAGTGAAGCGACTCGTGAGCAGTTCTTC. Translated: CASSEATREQFF.

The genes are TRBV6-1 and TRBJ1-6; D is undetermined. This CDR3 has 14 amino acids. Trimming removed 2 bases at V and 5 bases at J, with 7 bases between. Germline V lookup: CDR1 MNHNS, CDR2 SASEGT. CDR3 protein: CASSELQNNSPLHF. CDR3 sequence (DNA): TGTGCCAGCAGTGAACTGCAGAATAATTCACCCCTCCACTTT.

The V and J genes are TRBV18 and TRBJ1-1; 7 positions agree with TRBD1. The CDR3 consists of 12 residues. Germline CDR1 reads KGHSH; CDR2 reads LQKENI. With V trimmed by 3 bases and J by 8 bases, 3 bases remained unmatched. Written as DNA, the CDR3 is TGTGCCAGCTCACCGATGACAGGGGAAGCTTTCTTT. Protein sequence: CASSPMTGEAFF.

The DNA of the CDR3 is TGTGCCAGCAGCCCCTCGTGGGGGATATCCCATACTAGCTCCTACAATGAGCAGTTCTTC. This codes for CASSPSWGISHTSSYNEQFF. The chain carries TRBV4-2 and TRBJ2-1; the D gene could be TRBD1 or TRBD2 (5 bases each). V dropped 4 bases and J dropped 0 bases, with 25 bases sitting between them. From germline, CDR1 is LGHNA and CDR2 YNFKEQ. The CDR3 totals 20 residues.

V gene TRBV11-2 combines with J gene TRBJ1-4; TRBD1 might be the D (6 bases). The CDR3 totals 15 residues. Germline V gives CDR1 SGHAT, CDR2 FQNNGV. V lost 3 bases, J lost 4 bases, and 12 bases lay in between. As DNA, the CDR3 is TGTGCCAGCAGCTTTCAGGGGCTGGGTAATGAAAAACTGTTTTTT. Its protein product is CASSFQGLGNEKLFF. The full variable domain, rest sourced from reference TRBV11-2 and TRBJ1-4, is EAGVAQSPRYKIIEKRQSVAFWCNPISGHATLYWYQQILGQGPKLLIQFQNNGVVDDSQLPKDRFSAERLKGVDSTLKIQPAKLEDSAVYLCASSFQGLGNEKLFFGSGTQLSVL.

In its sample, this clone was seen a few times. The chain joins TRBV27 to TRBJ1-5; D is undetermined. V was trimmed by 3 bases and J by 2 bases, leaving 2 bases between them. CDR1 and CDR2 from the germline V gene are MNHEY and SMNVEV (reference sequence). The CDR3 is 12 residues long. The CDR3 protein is CASSFGNQPQHF. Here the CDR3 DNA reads TGTGCCAGCAGTTTCGGCAATCAGCCCCAGCATTTT.

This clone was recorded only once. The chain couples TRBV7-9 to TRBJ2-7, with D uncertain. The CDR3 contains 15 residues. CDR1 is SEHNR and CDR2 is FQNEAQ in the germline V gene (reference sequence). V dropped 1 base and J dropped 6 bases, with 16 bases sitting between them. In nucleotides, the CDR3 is TGTGCCAGCAGCTTAGGCCCAGGTTGGGTGAGCGAGCAGTACTTC. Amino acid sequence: CASSLGPGWVSEQYF.

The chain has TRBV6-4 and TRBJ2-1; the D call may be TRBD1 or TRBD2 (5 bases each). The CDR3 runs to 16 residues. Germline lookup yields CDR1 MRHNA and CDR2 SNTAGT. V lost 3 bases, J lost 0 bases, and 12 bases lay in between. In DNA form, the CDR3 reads TGTGCCAGCAGTGAGCGGACTGGGGCCTCCTACAATGAGCAGTTCTTC. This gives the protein CASSERTGASYNEQFF.

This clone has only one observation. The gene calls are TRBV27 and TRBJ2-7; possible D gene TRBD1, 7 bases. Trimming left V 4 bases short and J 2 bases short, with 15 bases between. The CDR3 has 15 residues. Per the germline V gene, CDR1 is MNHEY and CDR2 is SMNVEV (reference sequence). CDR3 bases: TGTGCCAGCAGTTCCCCGACCAGGGGGGCCTACGAGCAGTACTTC. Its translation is CASSSPTRGAYEQYF.

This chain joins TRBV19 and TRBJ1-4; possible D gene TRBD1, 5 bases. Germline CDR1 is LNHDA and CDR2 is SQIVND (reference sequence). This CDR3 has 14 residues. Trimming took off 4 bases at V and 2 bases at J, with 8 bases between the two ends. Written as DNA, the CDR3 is TGTGCCAGTAGTACCCGGGGCACTAATGAAAAACTGTTTTTT. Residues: CASSTRGTNEKLFF. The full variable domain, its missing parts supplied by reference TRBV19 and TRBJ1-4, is DGGITQSPKYLFRKEGQNVTLSCEQNLNHDAMYWYRQDPGQGLRLIYYSQIVNDFQKGDIAEGYSVSREKKESFPLTVTSAQKNPTAFYLCASSTRGTNEKLFFGSGTQLSVL.

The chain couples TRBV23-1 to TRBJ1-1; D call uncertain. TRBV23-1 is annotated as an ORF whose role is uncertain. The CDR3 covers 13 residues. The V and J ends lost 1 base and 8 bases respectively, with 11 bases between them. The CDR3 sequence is CASSQLGSPEAFF. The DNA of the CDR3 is TGCGCCAGCAGTCAATTGGGTTCGCCCGAAGCTTTCTTT.

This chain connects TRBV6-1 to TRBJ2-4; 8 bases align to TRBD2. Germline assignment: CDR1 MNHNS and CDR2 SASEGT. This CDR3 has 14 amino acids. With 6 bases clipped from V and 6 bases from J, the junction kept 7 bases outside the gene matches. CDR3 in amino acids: CASRPGGGINIQYF. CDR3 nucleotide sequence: TGTGCCAGCAGACCCGGGGGGGGAATAAACATTCAGTACTTC.

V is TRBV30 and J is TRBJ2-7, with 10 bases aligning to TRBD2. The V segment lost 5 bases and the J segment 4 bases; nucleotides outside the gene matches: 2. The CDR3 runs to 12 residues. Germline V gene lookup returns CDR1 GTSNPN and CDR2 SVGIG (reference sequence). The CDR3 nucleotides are TGTGCCTGGGGACTAGCGGAATACGAGCAGTACTTC. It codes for CAWGLAEYEQYF.

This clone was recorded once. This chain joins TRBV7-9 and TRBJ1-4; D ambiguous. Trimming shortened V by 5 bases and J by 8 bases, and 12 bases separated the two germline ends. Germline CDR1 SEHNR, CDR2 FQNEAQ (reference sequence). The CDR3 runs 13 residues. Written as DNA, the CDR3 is TGTGCCAGCAGCCCCCGGATGGGGGAAAAACTGTTTTTT. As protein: CASSPRMGEKLFF.

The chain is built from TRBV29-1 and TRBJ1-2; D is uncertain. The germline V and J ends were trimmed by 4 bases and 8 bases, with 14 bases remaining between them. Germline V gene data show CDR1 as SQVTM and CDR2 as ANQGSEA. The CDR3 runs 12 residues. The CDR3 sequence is CSVGERVEGYTF. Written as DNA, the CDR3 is TGCAGCGTTGGGGAGAGGGTAGAAGGCTACACCTTC.

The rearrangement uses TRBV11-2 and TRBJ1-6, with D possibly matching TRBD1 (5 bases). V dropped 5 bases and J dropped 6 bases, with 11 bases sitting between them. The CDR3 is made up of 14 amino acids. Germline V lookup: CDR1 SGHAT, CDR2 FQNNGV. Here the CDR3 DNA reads TGTGCCAGCAGCATACAGGTCATTAATTCACCCCTCCACTTT. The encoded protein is CASSIQVINSPLHF.